A single sample gave rise to the 5 T cell receptor beta chains below, sequenced in a study of T cell repertoires in cytomegalovirus infection. TCRdb itself ran the reads through MiXCR, one entry per CDR3 protein. The sample has hundreds of thousands of distinct CDR3 sequences, around 32% seen once. The sample comprised PBMCs. All receptors come from a human donor in good health (CMV status not recorded). Some clones in this sample may be carry-over from other donors' samples.

V is TRBV6-6 and J is TRBJ1-5, with 9 positions matching TRBD1. V lost 5 bases to trimming and J lost 4 bases; unmatched junction nucleotides: 6. The CDR3 contains 15 residues. The V gene's germline CDR1 is MNHNY and CDR2 SVGAGI (reference sequence). The CDR3 spells CASSPWTGVNQPQHF. In nucleotides, the CDR3 is TGTGCCAGCAGTCCTTGGACAGGGGTTAATCAGCCCCAGCATTTT.

The V gene is TRBV6-1, the J gene TRBJ1-4; 9 nucleotides agree with TRBD1. Germline V gene data show CDR1 as MNHNS and CDR2 as SASEGT. The CDR3 totals 15 residues. The ends lost 2 bases at V and 7 bases at J; junction bases unmatched: 5. The DNA for the CDR3 is TGTGCCAGCAGTGAATCGGGACAGGGTCTTGAAAAACTGTTTTTT. Translation gives CASSESGQGLEKLFF.

This clonotype was seen ten or more times. The V call is TRBV7-2, the J call TRBJ1-2; D is uncertain. Trimming took 4 bases from V and 4 from J, leaving 22 bases between them. Germline V CDR1 and CDR2: SGHTA, FQGNSA. The CDR3 has 17 residues. The DNA for the CDR3 is TGTGCCAGCAGCTCCACCGGATCGGGTAAAGTCGTCTATGGCTACACCTTC. Translated, it gives CASSSTGSGKVVYGYTF. Based on the CDR3 plus reference TRBV7-2 and TRBJ1-2, the full variable domain is GAGVSQSPSNKVTEKGKDVELRCDPISGHTALYWYRQSLGQGLEFLIYFQGNSAPDKSGLPSDRFSAERTGGSVSTLTIQRTQQEDSAVYLCASSSTGSGKVVYGYTFGSGTRLTVV.

A few counts support this clonotype. This chain joins TRBV6-1 and TRBJ1-1, with D unresolved. The CDR3 runs 13 residues. Germline CDR1 reads MNHNS; CDR2 reads SASEGT. The V and J ends lost 0 bases and 3 bases respectively, with 5 bases between them. CDR3 nucleotides: TGTGCCAGCAGTGAAGCAGGGTACACTGAAGCTTTCTTT. This codes for CASSEAGYTEAFF.

This clonotype was observed a handful of times. The rearrangement links TRBV29-1 to TRBJ1-2, with D possibly TRBD1 on 6 matching bases. The CDR3 runs to 14 residues. Trimming pared 3 bases from V and 2 bases from J, leaving 13 bases between. Germline CDR1 reads SQVTM; CDR2 reads ANQGSEA. The CDR3 sequence: CSVDWDIVNYGYTF. CDR3 DNA: TGCAGCGTTGATTGGGACATAGTCAACTATGGCTACACCTTC.